This passage covers 20 T cell receptor beta chains from one sample sequenced in a study of cytomegalovirus exposure and HLA in healthy donors (dated by TCRdb to about 2017). Receptor amplification or capture employed the immunoSEQ multiplex PCR assay. The multiplex PCR relied on a mix of 60 forward primers for TCR Vbeta segments and 13 reverse primers for TCR Jbeta segments. TCRdb took over this immuneACCESS table, retaining in-frame rearrangements with V and J assigned. Such tables are incomplete; in checked studies, under half of the missing clones stem from an unresolved V gene, and the remainder is unexplained. In all, the sample holds around 200,000 clones, and more than 75% of those were seen once. The top ten clones comprise less than 3% of the sample. Sequenced material: PBMCs. These receptors were taken from a woman in her forties in good health and CMV-seronegative.

The chain joins TRBV29-1 to TRBJ2-1; TRBD2 matches 10 bases. The J segment lost 8 bases and the V segment lost 6 bases, leaving 7 bases of the junction unmatched. Germline CDR1 is SQVTM and CDR2 is ANQGSEA. The CDR3 has 13 residues. CDR3 nucleotides: TGCAGCGTCCCGGGACTAGCGTTGGATGAGCAGTTCTTC. This translates into CSVPGLALDEQFF.

This chain connects TRBV5-4 to TRBJ2-2, with 15 positions matching TRBD2. Unmatched junction bases numbered 5, after V lost 0 bases and J lost 2 bases. CDR1 and CDR2 (germline): SGHNT, YYREEE (reference sequence). This CDR3 comprises 19 residues. DNA for the CDR3: TGTGCCAGCAGCTTGGAGAGGACTAGCGGGAGGGGAAACACCGGGGAGCTGTTTTTT. Protein sequence: CASSLERTSGRGNTGELFF.

This clone showed up just a few times. The gene calls are TRBV30 and TRBJ1-4; a possible D gene is TRBD1 (6 bases). Germline-derived CDR1 and CDR2 are GTSNPN and SVGIG (reference sequence). The CDR3 length is 13 residues. Trimming removed 8 bases at V and 5 bases at J, with 15 bases between. The CDR3, as DNA: TGTGCCGGACAGCTGGGGCCCAATGAAAAACTGTTTTTT. It yields the protein CAGQLGPNEKLFF. The full variable domain, in which reference TRBV30 and TRBJ1-4 provide the parts outside the CDR3, is SQTIHQWPATLVQPVGSPLSLECTVEGTSNPNLYWYRQAAGRGLQLLFYSVGIGQISSEVPQNLSASRPQDRQFILSSKKLLLSDSGFYLCAGQLGPNEKLFFGSGTQLSVL.

The V call is TRBV14, the J call TRBJ2-1; possibly TRBD2 for D (5 bases). The germline gives CDR1 SGHDN, CDR2 FVKESK. V was clipped by 5 bases and J by 2 bases, with 13 bases between them. There are 15 residues in the CDR3. CDR3 region: CASSVGVTPYNEQFF. For the CDR3, the DNA is TGTGCCAGCAGCGTCGGGGTCACCCCCTACAATGAGCAGTTCTTC.

The chain recombines TRBV10-2 with TRBJ2-7; 10 nucleotides line up with TRBD1. CDR1 is WSHSY, CDR2 SAAADI, per germline. The J segment lost 4 bases and the V segment lost 6 bases, leaving 9 bases of the junction unmatched. This CDR3 region has 15 residues. The CDR3 is CASSTGTGVDYEQYF. As DNA, the CDR3 is TGCGCCAGCAGCACCGGGACAGGGGTGGATTACGAGCAGTACTTC.

This chain's CDR3 is CASSERLFGNQPQHF. CDR3 coding DNA: TGTGCCAGCAGTGAACGGTTGTTCGGCAATCAGCCCCAGCATTTT. The V call is TRBV6-1, the J call TRBJ1-5; D gene unclear. The V end lost 2 bases, the J end lost 2 bases, and 10 bases lay between the germline ends. The germline CDR1 and CDR2 sequences are MNHNS and SASEGT. This CDR3 contains 15 residues.

Comment on this clone: This CDR3 is also generated by other DNA sequences in the sample. The chain has TRBV18 and TRBJ1-4, with 7 bases matching TRBD1. Losses at the gene ends were 3 bases for V and 6 bases for J; bases not matched to a gene: 4. Germline V gives CDR1 KGHSH, CDR2 LQKENI. The CDR3 runs to 14 residues. CDR3 coding DNA: TGTGCCAGCTCACCGGGGCAGGGGGATGAAAAACTGTTTTTT. This sequence encodes CASSPGQGDEKLFF.

The chain links TRBV28 to TRBJ2-2; weak D call: TRBD2 (5 bases). V dropped 2 bases and J dropped 4 bases, with 8 bases sitting between them. The CDR3 has 14 residues. Germline CDR1 and CDR2: MDHEN and SYDVKM. The CDR3 DNA reads TGTGCCAGCAGTTTAGCGGGTCGCACCGGGGAGCTGTTTTTT. Residues: CASSLAGRTGELFF.

Comment on this clone: An end of the junction does not agree with germline; a read error may underlie this. The chain is built from TRBV29-1 and TRBJ2-5, with a possible D match to TRBD1 (5 bases). The CDR3 is made up of 12 amino acids. CDR1 SQVTM and CDR2 ANQGSEA come from the germline V gene. The CDR3 region has the DNA TGCAGCATTGAGGCATGGGGCGAGACCCAGTACTTC. Translating gives CSIEAWGETQYF. Combining the CDR3 with reference TRBV29-1 and TRBJ2-5 gives the whole variable domain SAVISQKPSRDICQRGTSLTIQCQVDSQVTMMFWYRQQPGQSLTLIATANQGSEATYESGFVIDKFPISRPNLTFSTLTVSNMSPEDSSIYLCSIEAWGETQYFGPGTRLLVL.

The V call is TRBV9, the J call TRBJ2-1; 10 nucleotides align to TRBD2. Germline values: CDR1 SGDLS, CDR2 YYNGEE. The junction had 1 base not matched to a gene; V was cut back by 1 base and J by 0 bases. CDR3 size: 16 residues. The CDR3 spells CASSVIAGGSYNEQFF. The CDR3 DNA reads TGTGCCAGCAGCGTAATAGCGGGAGGCTCCTACAATGAGCAGTTCTTC.

The chain links TRBV16 to TRBJ2-5; D may be TRBD1 (5 bases). The germline gives CDR1 KGHSY, CDR2 FQNENV. Trimming shortened V by 8 bases and J by 5 bases, and 21 bases separated the two germline ends. The CDR3 spans 15 residues. The CDR3, as DNA: TGTGCCAGCGGACACCTGTCGAGGCGTGGGGAGACCCAGTACTTC. Residues: CASGHLSRRGETQYF.

The V gene is TRBV27, the J gene TRBJ2-2; the match to TRBD1 covers 9 bases. With V trimmed by 6 bases and J by 5 bases, 4 bases remained unmatched. The germline gives CDR1 MNHEY, CDR2 SMNVEV (reference sequence). The CDR3 is 14 amino acids. The CDR3 reads CASRGTGRTGELFF. The CDR3 bases are TGTGCCAGCAGGGGGACAGGGCGGACCGGGGAGCTGTTTTTT.

This clone has more than one count but fewer than ten. The chain's CDR3 is CSVAGLAVNEQFF. CDR3 coding DNA: TGCAGCGTCGCCGGACTTGCGGTCAATGAGCAGTTCTTC. The chain carries TRBV29-1 and TRBJ2-1; a weak D match, TRBD2 (5 bases). Trimming left V 6 bases short and J 6 bases short, with 15 bases between. The CDR3 is 13 residues long. The germline V gene encodes CDR1 SQVTM and CDR2 ANQGSEA.

The chain carries TRBV2 and TRBJ1-1; the match to TRBD1 covers 11 bases. The CDR3 length is 14 residues. V lost 4 bases to trimming and J lost 4 bases; unmatched junction nucleotides: 2. Germline-derived CDR1 and CDR2 are SNHLY and FYNNEI. The CDR3 here is CASSGTGGITEAFF. Here the CDR3 DNA reads TGTGCCAGCAGTGGGACAGGGGGCATCACTGAAGCTTTCTTT.

The chain combines TRBV12-5 with TRBJ1-4; D might be TRBD1 (6 bases). This CDR3 contains 17 residues. V lost 2 bases to trimming and J lost 5 bases, with 18 bases between them. The germline CDR1 and CDR2 sequences are LGHNT and FRNRAP. CDR3 in amino acids: CASGLSSYRVANEKLFF. CDR3 nucleotide sequence: TGTGCTAGTGGTTTGTCATCATACAGGGTGGCGAATGAAAAACTGTTTTTT.

The chain couples TRBV5-1 to TRBJ1-1; perhaps TRBD1 as D (6 bases). The CDR3 consists of 15 residues. Trimming shortened V by 4 bases and J by 1 base, and 14 bases separated the two germline ends. Per the germline V gene, CDR1 is SGHRS and CDR2 is YFSETQ. The CDR3 nucleotides read TGCGCCAGCAGCCCAACCACACAGGGGAACACTGAAGCTTTCTTT. It translates to CASSPTTQGNTEAFF.

There are a few counts of this clone. This rearrangement joins TRBV6-6 to TRBJ2-2, with TRBD2 matching over 11 bases. Germline trimming cut 2 bases from V and 4 bases from J; bases unmatched to any gene: 3. CDR1 MNHNY and CDR2 SVGAGI come from the germline V gene (reference sequence). The CDR3 runs 16 residues. CDR3 bases: TGTGCCAGCAGTTACCCCGGGACTAGCGGCACCGGGGAGCTGTTTTTT. This gives the protein CASSYPGTSGTGELFF.

V is TRBV27 and J is TRBJ2-1; a possible D gene is TRBD2 (5 bases). The CDR3 has 16 amino acids. V lost 7 bases and J lost 8, with 24 bases in between. The germline gives CDR1 MNHEY, CDR2 SMNVEV (reference sequence). CDR3 sequence (DNA): TGTGCCAGCACCAGTGGGGAGAGGGTTTGGTCGGATGAGCAGTTCTTC. Its translation: CASTSGERVWSDEQFF.

This chain connects TRBV28 to TRBJ2-7; TRBD2 is a possible D gene (5 bases). Looked up from germline, CDR1 is MDHEN and CDR2 is SYDVKM. This CDR3 has 20 amino acids. Trimming shortened V by 5 bases and J by 5 bases, and 34 bases separated the two germline ends. The DNA for the CDR3 is TGTGCCAGCAGTCAACTACTAGTCTCTAGCCGTCCGGGAAGTGGAGACGAGCAGTACTTC. Its translation: CASSQLLVSSRPGSGDEQYF.

The chain combines TRBV7-8 with TRBJ1-5; D unresolved. The CDR3 runs to 14 residues. V dropped 4 bases and J dropped 1 base, with 8 bases sitting between them. Germline assignment: CDR1 SGHVS and CDR2 FQNEAQ. CDR3 nucleotides: TGTGCCAGCAGCTCGAGAGTCAGCAATCAGCCCCAGCATTTT. Protein: CASSSRVSNQPQHF. Full variable domain (remainder filled in from reference TRBV7-8 and TRBJ1-5): GAGVSQSPRYKVAKRGQDVALRCDPISGHVSLFWYQQALGQGPEFLTYFQNEAQLDKSGLPSDRFFAERPEGSVSTLKIQRTQQEDSAVYLCASSSRVSNQPQHFGDGTRLSIL.